One sample yielded the 26 T cell receptor beta chains listed below, sequenced in a study of patients and donors after allogeneic stem cell transplantation. In TCRdb, the RT-PCR reads were re-called with MiXCR into one record per CDR3 protein. This table holds some 960,000 distinct CDR3 sequences, under 20% found once. Material: blood, either unsorted or a sorted T cell fraction (not recorded which). These TCRs come from a human donor who was either an allogeneic HSCT recipient or a stem cell or donor lymphocyte infusion donor (not recorded which). It is not recorded whose cells these are; they may come from a transplant donor.

This clonotype was counted between two and nine times. The chain joins TRBV5-1 to TRBJ2-7; 9 bases are a match to TRBD1. The junction had 5 bases not matched to a gene; V was cut back by 6 bases and J by 4 bases. In germline, CDR1 is SGHRS, CDR2 YFSETQ. The CDR3 runs 13 residues. CDR3: CASKGQGEYEQYF. DNA for the CDR3: TGCGCCAGCAAGGGACAGGGAGAGTACGAGCAGTACTTC.

The rearrangement links TRBV10-3 to TRBJ1-1; weak D call: TRBD1 (6 bases). V gave up 0 bases and J gave up 4 bases, with 12 bases separating them. The CDR3 length is 15 residues. Germline CDR1 ENHRY, CDR2 SYGVKD. CDR3 sequence: CAISESGGAGTEAFF. The CDR3 nucleotides are TGTGCCATCAGTGAGTCGGGGGGCGCAGGCACTGAAGCTTTCTTT.

This rearrangement joins TRBV21-1 to TRBJ2-3; the listed D gene, TRBD2, was not tested against the DNA. TRBV21-1 is shown as a pseudogene. The CDR3 is 15 amino acids. The CDR3 sequence: CASIPFRGCTDTQYF. The CDR3 coding sequence is TGTGCCAGCATACCCTTCCGAGGGTGCACAGATACGCAGTATTTT.

V gene TRBV11-2 combines with J gene TRBJ2-7; tentative D call: TRBD2 (5 bases). With 5 bases removed from V and 3 bases from J, the gap between germline ends came to 17 bases. The germline gives CDR1 SGHAT, CDR2 FQNNGV. CDR3 length: 15 residues. The CDR3 sequence is CASSPEGLRLYEQYF. CDR3 sequence (DNA): TGTGCCAGCAGCCCCGAGGGCCTAAGACTCTACGAGCAGTACTTC. Using reference TRBV11-2 and TRBJ2-7 for the parts outside the CDR3, the full variable domain is EAGVAQSPRYKIIEKRQSVAFWCNPISGHATLYWYQQILGQGPKLLIQFQNNGVVDDSQLPKDRFSAERLKGVDSTLKIQPAKLEDSAVYLCASSPEGLRLYEQYFGPGTRLTVT.

The count of this clonotype is one. The V call is TRBV3-1, the J call TRBJ2-5; a possible D gene is TRBD2 (5 bases). Germline CDR1 is LGHDT and CDR2 is YNNKEL (reference sequence). CDR3 length: 17 residues. The V gene lost 1 base and the J gene lost 5 bases, with 20 bases spanning the gap. The CDR3 region has the DNA TGTGCCAGCAGCCAAGTGGAGGACCCAACTCCCTTCGAGACCCAGTACTTC. Protein: CASSQVEDPTPFETQYF.

The J gene is TRBJ2-7, the V gene TRBV7-3; no firm D call. Germline V CDR1 and CDR2: SGHTA, FQGTGA. CDR3 length: 14 residues. The V end lost 3 bases, the J end lost 5 bases, and 14 bases lay between the germline ends. CDR3 protein: CASSLSRRPDEQYF. In DNA form, the CDR3 reads TGTGCCAGCAGCTTGTCAAGAAGGCCCGACGAGCAGTACTTC. The full variable domain, its missing parts supplied by reference TRBV7-3 and TRBJ2-7, is GAGVSQTPSNKVTEKGKYVELRCDPISGHTALYWYRQSLGQGPEFLIYFQGTGAADDSGLPNDRFFAVRPEGSVSTLKIQRTERGDSAVYLCASSLSRRPDEQYFGPGTRLTVT.

This clonotype has at least ten counts. This sequence joins TRBV29-1 and TRBJ1-1, with a weak D call TRBD1 (5 bases). CDR1 and CDR2 (germline): SQVTM, ANQGSEA. The V end was cut by 2 bases, the J end by 2 bases, with 15 bases between. The CDR3 runs to 15 residues. Here the CDR3 DNA reads TGCAGCGTTGAAACCATGGGGCGAGGAAACACTGAAGCTTTCTTT. It specifies CSVETMGRGNTEAFF. The full variable domain, rest sourced from reference TRBV29-1 and TRBJ1-1, is SAVISQKPSRDICQRGTSLTIQCQVDSQVTMMFWYRQQPGQSLTLIATANQGSEATYESGFVIDKFPISRPNLTFSTLTVSNMSPEDSSIYLCSVETMGRGNTEAFFGQGTRLTVV.

This clonotype was found a few times. The CDR3 sequence: CASSSKRRPGQGFYGYTF. CDR3 in DNA: TGTGCCAGCAGTTCCAAACGTCGTCCGGGACAGGGCTTCTATGGCTACACCTTC. The rearrangement links TRBV6-5 to TRBJ1-2, with 9 nucleotides matching TRBD1. Germline CDR1 reads MNHEY; CDR2 reads SVGAGI. J lost 4 bases, V lost 4 bases, and 16 bases had no gene match. The CDR3 contains 18 residues.

The rearrangement joins TRBV27 to TRBJ2-7; no firm D call. V was cut by 2 bases and J by 1 base, with 12 bases left in between. CDR3 length: 15 amino acids. The V gene's germline CDR1 is MNHEY and CDR2 SMNVEV (reference sequence). The CDR3 bases are TGTGCCAGCAGTTTAGCGGCAGTCGGTTCCTACGAGCAGTACTTC. Its translation: CASSLAAVGSYEQYF.

This chain joins TRBV2 and TRBJ2-5, with a tentative D call TRBD1 (6 bases). The ends were cut back, 8 bases at V and 5 bases at J, with 18 bases in the middle. CDR1 is SNHLY and CDR2 is FYNNEI in the germline V gene. The CDR3 is made up of 14 amino acids. CDR3 coding DNA: TGTGCCAGCGGGACACGGGCAGGACTGGAGACCCAGTACTTC. Protein: CASGTRAGLETQYF.

This clonotype was detected ten times or more. The V gene is TRBV10-3, the J gene TRBJ2-3, with D maybe TRBD1 (5 bases). CDR1 is ENHRY and CDR2 is SYGVKD in the germline V gene. The V end lost 4 bases, the J end lost 4 bases, and 18 bases lay between the germline ends. This CDR3 contains 16 residues. The CDR3 here is CAISGNRQSPSDTQYF. The CDR3 DNA is TGTGCCATCAGTGGGAACCGACAGAGCCCTTCAGATACGCAGTATTTT.

The genes are TRBV7-7 and TRBJ2-5, with a weak D call TRBD1 (6 bases). The CDR3 covers 13 residues. CDR1 and CDR2 (germline): SSHAT, FNYEAQ (reference sequence). CDR3 sequence reads: CVSSYDRQETQYF. Here the CDR3 DNA reads TGTGTTAGCAGCTACGACAGGCAAGAGACCCAGTACTTC.

This clonotype was observed a few times. The chain is built from TRBV9 and TRBJ2-7; D perhaps matches TRBD2 (6 bases). V dropped 0 bases and J dropped 4 bases, with 20 bases sitting between them. CDR1 SGDLS and CDR2 YYNGEE come from the germline V gene. The CDR3 is 17 amino acids. The CDR3 here is CASSVGNDGTYLYEQYF. The CDR3 coding sequence is TGTGCCAGCAGCGTAGGCAATGACGGGACTTACCTTTACGAGCAGTACTTC. Based on the CDR3 plus reference TRBV9 and TRBJ2-7, the full variable domain is DSGVTQTPKHLITATGQRVTLRCSPRSGDLSVYWYQQSLDQGLQFLIQYYNGEERAKGNILERFSAQQFPDLHSELNLSSLELGDSALYFCASSVGNDGTYLYEQYFGPGTRLTVT.

There are many counts of this clonotype. This chain joins TRBV5-4 and TRBJ2-2; perhaps TRBD2 as D (5 bases). The CDR3 is 19 amino acids. CDR1 SGHNT and CDR2 YYREEE come from the germline V gene (reference sequence). Trimming cost V 3 bases and J 5 bases, with 26 bases left between them. The CDR3 loop is CASSYFGFLAPKGTGELFF. The CDR3 nucleotides read TGTGCCAGCAGCTACTTTGGCTTTCTAGCCCCTAAGGGAACCGGGGAGCTGTTTTTT.

In its sample, this clonotype was seen a few times. The chain has TRBV12-3 or TRBV12-4 and TRBJ2-2; tentatively, D is TRBD2 (7 bases). Deletions cut 3 bases from V and 3 bases from J, with 14 bases between. This CDR3 contains 16 residues. This CDR3 is CASSFPRGGYTGELFF. The CDR3 DNA sequence: TGTGCCAGCAGTTTTCCCAGGGGAGGGTACACCGGGGAGCTGTTTTTT.

This clonotype was seen more than once but under ten times. The J gene is TRBJ2-1, the V gene TRBV11-1; possibly TRBD1 for D (5 bases). Trimming removed 1 base from V and 8 bases from J, with 12 bases in between. CDR1 is SGHAT and CDR2 is FQDESV in the germline V gene (reference sequence). CDR3 length: 14 amino acids. CDR3 DNA sequence: TGTGCCAGCAGCTTAGGCGCAGGGAACGATGAGCAGTTCTTC. It yields the protein CASSLGAGNDEQFF.

A few counts support this clonotype. The chain recombines TRBV6-2 or TRBV6-3 with TRBJ2-1; 10 nucleotides agree with TRBD1. Germline V gene sequence: CDR1 MNHEY, CDR2 SVGEGT. Trimming cost V 5 bases and J 14 bases; bases outside gene matches: 9. The CDR3 contains 13 residues. The CDR3 spells CASSLGTGDVKFF. The CDR3 DNA reads TGTGCCAGCAGTCTGGGGACAGGGGATGTAAAGTTCTTC.

The chain has TRBV2 and TRBJ1-2; D is possibly TRBD1 (6 bases). Trimming left V 6 bases short and J 8 bases short, with 13 bases between. Germline V CDR1 and CDR2: SNHLY, FYNNEI. The length of the CDR3 is 12 residues. The DNA for the CDR3 is TGTGCCAGCAGACAGGGTAGGGAGGGCTACACCTTC. It yields the protein CASRQGREGYTF.

The rearrangement links TRBV27 to TRBJ2-7; D not resolved. This CDR3 has 16 residues. Germline CDR1 is MNHEY and CDR2 is SMNVEV (reference sequence). Trimming left V 3 bases short and J 0 bases short, with 15 bases between. The CDR3 DNA reads as TGTGCCAGCAGTTTCCGGACGTCGGCGAGCTCCTACGAGCAGTACTTC. The encoded protein is CASSFRTSASSYEQYF.

This clonotype has at least ten counts. At one end, the junction sequence differs from germline, possibly due to a read error. This CDR3 reads CGTLLVGEQYF. The CDR3 DNA reads TGTGGTACCCTTTTGGTTGGCGAGCAGTACTTC. The chain combines TRBV29-1 with TRBJ2-7, with D hard to call. Germline values: CDR1 SQVTM, CDR2 ANQGSEA. CDR3 size: 11 residues.

V is TRBV29-1 and J is TRBJ2-6, with D possibly matching TRBD1 (6 bases). Trimming removed 5 bases from V and 0 bases from J, with 14 bases in between. This CDR3 is built from 16 residues. Germline CDR1 SQVTM, CDR2 ANQGSEA. The CDR3 DNA reads as TGCAGCGTTATGGGACATTTCTTCTCTGGGGCCAACGTCCTGACTTTC. Amino acids: CSVMGHFFSGANVLTF.

The chain carries TRBV29-1 and TRBJ2-7; D not certain. This CDR3 is 11 amino acids long. Trimming removed 5 bases at V and 3 bases at J, with 8 bases between. The germline V gene has CDR1 SQVTM and CDR2 ANQGSEA. CDR3 nucleotide sequence: TGCAGCGTTACGGTACTCTACGAGCAGTACTTC. It codes for CSVTVLYEQYF.

This clonotype has only a few counts. The genes are TRBV25-1 and TRBJ2-1, with unresolved D. Per the germline V gene, CDR1 is MGHDK and CDR2 is SYGVNS. Between the trimmed V and J ends, which lost 3 bases and 4 bases, there was a span of 10 bases. This CDR3 is 14 amino acids long. The CDR3 nucleotides read TGTGCCAGCAGTGACCTAAGATCATACAATGAGCAGTTCTTC. It is translated as CASSDLRSYNEQFF. Full variable domain (rest looked up from reference TRBV25-1 and TRBJ2-1): EADIYQTPRYLVIGTGKKITLECSQTMGHDKMYWYQQDPGMELHLIHYSYGVNSTEKGDLSSESTVSRIRTEHFPLTLESARPSHTSQYLCASSDLRSYNEQFFGPGTRLTVL.

This clonotype was seen just once. V is TRBV27 and J is TRBJ2-7; D possibly matches TRBD1 or TRBD2 (6 bases each). The germline CDR1 and CDR2 sequences are MNHEY and SMNVEV (reference sequence). The CDR3 runs to 18 residues. The germline V and J ends were trimmed by 3 bases and 3 bases, with 24 bases remaining between them. The CDR3 DNA is TGTGCCAGCAGTTTCCGTCGGATAGGTTCTGAGGGGGGCTACGAGCAGTACTTC. This translates into CASSFRRIGSEGGYEQYF.

This clonotype was seen more than once but under ten times. This chain links TRBV27 with TRBJ2-2; D uncertain. V was shortened by 3 bases and J by 6 bases, with 8 bases between the two germline ends. The germline gives CDR1 MNHEY, CDR2 SMNVEV (reference sequence). This CDR3 is built from 13 residues. The CDR3 DNA sequence: TGTGCCAGCAGTTTCTTGAGTGCCGGGGAGCTGTTTTTT. Residues: CASSFLSAGELFF.

This clonotype was found many times. Written as DNA, the CDR3 is TGCAGCGTGTGGGCCTTGGGGGACGAGCAGTACTTC. It encodes CSVWALGDEQYF. The chain is built from TRBV29-1 and TRBJ2-7; D could derive from TRBD1 or TRBD2 (5 bases each). Germline V CDR1 and CDR2: SQVTM, ANQGSEA. V dropped 6 bases and J dropped 5 bases, with 14 bases sitting between them. The CDR3 is made up of 12 amino acids.